The present entry profiles one TCR beta chain with its context. There is no known antigen for this receptor. Per-base qualities were not stored, and no clone one base away is much larger. The data were taken from a study of T cell responses to AZD1222 COVID-19 vaccine (dated by TCRdb to the early 2020s). Background for the entire study: Because spike-specific TCR depth and breadth did not differ between the two schedules, AZD1222 recipients who got a second dose at roughly 4 weeks were pooled with those who got a second dose at roughly 12 weeks. A total of more than 230 trial participants underwent TCR sequencing, of whom 207 received two doses of AZD1222 and about 26 received two doses of the MenACWY control vaccine. Trial participants were enrolled by age into 18-55, 56-69 and 70-plus year subgroups, with roughly 160, 29 and 62 TCR-sequenced participants respectively. What the work shows at the level of the full study, not this receptor alone: No day 14 peak-response samples were available, so repertoires were characterized only after the peak T cell response. A significant rise in spike-specific TCR breadth and depth was observed after two AZD1222 doses relative to day 0 and relative to MenACWY recipients. The 56-69-year group was small, and its depth increase did not reach significance, likely because of low power. Conclusions about previously exposed vaccinees were limited because only five to seven AZD1222 recipients were SARS-CoV-2 seropositive at baseline. CD4 TCRs associated with the vaccine covered the entire spike protein, and the dominant responses were in regions 160-218 and 743-854. Participants were mostly white British and included more females than males, and it was suggested by the authors that clonal diversity may have been underestimated. Nearly half of unique spike-specific TCRs reportedly recognized epitopes outside regions mutated in the B.1.351 and B.1.1.7 variants.

V sheds 6 bases and J sheds 3 bases, leaving 8 bases between their ends. The CDR3 covers 11 residues, taking in both the cysteine and the phenylalanine. Only CDR3 DNA remains: 33 bases, in frame from the first base. CDR1 and CDR2 were assigned from the germline V gene (reference sequence) as DFQATT and SNEGSKA. The label giving this sample's time point can be read as: baseline before first vaccination. The vaccinee samples were drawn from two UK trials, COV001 and COV002, one of which was a single-blind randomized controlled phase 2/3 trial testing AZD1222 (ChAdOx1 nCoV-19) in healthy adults. Trial participant PBMC samples were collected at day 0 and day 28 after the second dose for TCRbeta chain sequencing. The CDR3 regions of human TCRbeta chains were analyzed by immunosequencing. In the authors' own workflow: TCRs in the repertoires were compared against a reference library of SARS-CoV-2-specific TCRs that had been generated with the MIRA antigen-specificity platform. Breadth meant the fraction of unique TCRs that were SARS-CoV-2-associated, whereas depth meant the fraction of total T cells that were SARS-CoV-2-associated. Using the MIRA data, each spike-specific TCR was assigned both to the spike region to which the TCR was reactive and to a CD4 or CD8 class. Log10-transformed breadth and depth values were compared by one-way ANOVA with Sidak's multiple comparisons tests. TCRdb carries this immuneACCESS record with in-frame sequences only. Its versions omit some clonotypes, under half of them owing to an unresolved V gene in the studies checked, with the rest unexplained. V and J calls and clone size are copied from that table; D and trimming were computed from the DNA. The sample table lists 25,000 to 35,000 clones, around 78% of them with a count of one. The ten most abundant clones make up 4.5% to 7% of the sample.

The TCR originated in an adult in good health. Recombination connected TRBV20-1 to TRBJ1-1; no D segment can be confidently identified. The sequenced sample was peripheral blood, obtained on day 0 of AZD1222 vaccination. The CDR3 reads CSAIRDTEAFF. The nucleotide sequence reads TGCAGTGCGATTCGGGACACTGAAGCTTTCTTT.